This T cell receptor beta chain was profiled in a study of beta chain features in type 1 diabetes. CDR1 is MDHEN, CDR2 SYDVKM, per germline. The V gene end was trimmed by 6 bases and the J gene end by 6 bases; junction bases not matched to a gene: 12. CDR3 length: 16 residues. All of the isolated RNA was reverse transcribed, so expressed TCRB transcripts were sequenced. Some clones are missing from TCRdb's copy, which holds only in-frame ones; the method was immunoSEQ multiplex PCR. The data contain about 140,000 clones, 10% of them seen just once; the ten biggest clones take up around 1.2%. Purities in excess of 95% were seen in all sorted populations.

This TCR came from a man between 18 and 29 years old in good health. This chain links TRBV28 with TRBJ2-2; TRBD1 agrees at 8 bases. Sequenced material: naive CD4+ T cells from blood. The CDR3, as DNA: TGTGCCAGCAGAACGACGTGGGCAGGGGGCCCCGGGGAGCTGTTTTTT. Amino acids: CASRTTWAGGPGELFF.